This section outlines one T cell receptor (beta chain) sequence together with its context. This specimen belongs to a study of OX40 agonist ivuxolimab in advanced cancers. About the study: The drug used for patients, ivuxolimab, was an agonistic anti-OX40 (CD134) antibody.

Repertoires were generated with immunoSEQ multiplex PCR, while TCRdb's copy carries only in-frame clones and drops some. The sample lists about 44,000 clones, roughly nine tenths occurring once. V was pared by 5 bases and J by 6 bases, with 10 bases between. CDR1 and CDR2 from the germline V gene are SGHTA and FQGNSA. This CDR3 is built from 13 residues. The input for sequencing was CD4+ or CD8+ T cells sorted from blood, taken in a trial of the OX40 agonist ivuxolimab. The receptor's source is an adult with an advanced solid tumor such as melanoma, head and neck, liver or kidney cancer. The rearrangement joins TRBV7-2 to TRBJ2-2; TRBD1 is a possible D gene (5 bases). CDR3 sequence (DNA): TGTGCCAGCAGCCTAGGGGTCCCCGGGGAGCTGTTTTTT. It is translated as CASSLGVPGELFF.